This T cell receptor beta chain emerged from a study of shared clonotypes between healthy human individuals. Across the whole study: Each donor had three CD4 naive, three CD4 memory, two CD8 naive and one CD8 memory plate.

On this clone itself: Antigen unknown.

Sequencing used immunoSEQ multiplex PCR; TCRdb keeps in-frame clones, though not all of them. The table includes approximately 2.3 million clones, approximately 93% detected once. Trimming took 2 bases from V and 5 from J, leaving 13 bases between them. CDR1 and CDR2 (germline): SGHNT, YYREEE (reference sequence). CDR3 size: 14 residues. Study-level findings and limits: Non-shared clonotypes displayed generation probabilities falling below those of clonotypes present in all four donors. Incompleteness in sorted-subset sequencing, despite large depth, was shown by rarefaction.

The source is a young man in good health. Some clones in this sample may be carry-over from other donors' samples. The sequenced sample consisted of naive CD4+ T cells from PBMCs. Stated subset: CD45RA+ positively selected. This chain links TRBV5-4 with TRBJ2-5; possible D gene TRBD1, 6 bases. The CDR3 is CASSLTGPRETQYF. Here the CDR3 DNA reads TGTGCCAGCAGCTTAACAGGGCCGCGGGAGACCCAGTACTTC.